The 32 T cell receptor beta chains below all came from one sample that was sequenced in a study of CD8 T cells in Susac syndrome. Reverse transcription of roughly 0.45 to 1 ug RNA was performed with random hexamers. TCRdb reprocessed the immunoSEQ multiplex PCR reads via MiXCR and lists one record per CDR3 protein. Of about 190,000 distinct CDR3 sequences listed, about 95% were seen once; the top ten hold about 0.15%. Sequencing was carried out using CD8+ T cells from PBMCs. These receptors were collected from a human donor with Susac syndrome.

The chain recombines TRBV20-1 with TRBJ2-2; D is tentatively TRBD1 or TRBD2 (5 bases each). Trimming cost V 1 base and J 3 bases, with 12 bases left between them. The germline V gene encodes CDR1 DFQATT and CDR2 SNEGSKA (reference sequence). The CDR3 is 15 residues long. The CDR3 protein is CSARVEGTYTGELFF. The CDR3 DNA is TGCAGTGCTAGAGTAGAGGGGACCTACACCGGGGAGCTGTTTTTT.

This chain uses TRBV10-2 with TRBJ1-1; 8 bases agree with TRBD1. Per the germline V gene, CDR1 is WSHSY and CDR2 is SAAADI. This CDR3 contains 14 residues. V lost 11 bases, J lost 4 bases, and 12 bases stayed unmatched. The CDR3 DNA sequence: TGCGCCGTCCAAGGACAGGGAGGGGGCACTGAAGCTTTCTTT. It encodes CAVQGQGGGTEAFF.

The chain employs TRBV5-6 and TRBJ1-2, with 9 bases aligning to TRBD1. Trimming at V came to 4 bases and at J to 5 bases, leaving 9 bases not matched to a gene. From germline, CDR1 is SGHDT and CDR2 YYEEEE. This CDR3 contains 15 residues. The CDR3 reads CASSGKGQGSYGYTF. The CDR3 DNA reads TGTGCCAGCAGCGGAAAGGGACAGGGTTCGTATGGCTACACCTTC.

The chain carries TRBV5-1 and TRBJ2-7, with D tentatively TRBD1 or TRBD2 (5 bases each). Deletions cut 4 bases from V and 6 bases from J, with 11 bases between. Per germline, CDR1 SGHRS and CDR2 YFSETQ. The CDR3 is 12 amino acids. CDR3 nucleotide sequence: TGCGCCAGCAGCGGTGGGACGAGCGAGCAGTACTTC. This gives the protein CASSGGTSEQYF.

The rearrangement uses TRBV5-1 and TRBJ2-7; D not certain. Per the germline V gene, CDR1 is SGHRS and CDR2 is YFSETQ. V dropped 0 bases and J dropped 2 bases, with 9 bases sitting between them. The CDR3 is 14 amino acids. CDR3 in DNA: TGCGCCAGCAGCTTGGACCGCTCTGCCTACGAGCAGTACTTC. It translates to CASSLDRSAYEQYF.

The chain employs TRBV20-1 and TRBJ2-1, with 10 bases matching TRBD2. CDR1 and CDR2 from the germline V gene are DFQATT and SNEGSKA (reference sequence). The CDR3 extends over 14 amino acids. The trim removed 5 bases at V and 6 bases at J, leaving 7 bases unmatched. The CDR3 is CSAFGTSVSNEQFF. The DNA for the CDR3 is TGCAGTGCTTTCGGGACTAGCGTCTCCAATGAGCAGTTCTTC.

This clonotype was observed a single time. The chain employs TRBV6-1 and TRBJ1-1; 11 bases map to TRBD1. This CDR3 has 14 residues. CDR1 and CDR2 (germline): MNHNS, SASEGT. V dropped 5 bases and J dropped 3; count of bases not matched to a gene: 2. The CDR3 coding sequence is TGTGCCAGCAGTTGGGACAGGGGGGACACTGAAGCTTTCTTT. Protein product: CASSWDRGDTEAFF.

The gene calls are TRBV11-2 and TRBJ1-1; D unresolved. CDR1 is SGHAT, CDR2 FQNNGV, per germline. The length of the CDR3 is 11 residues. The germline V and J ends were trimmed by 1 base and 11 bases, with 8 bases remaining between them. CDR3 sequence (DNA): TGTGCCAGCAGCTTAGGGGGAACGGCTTTCTTT. Its protein product is CASSLGGTAFF.

The chain employs TRBV29-1 and TRBJ2-4; 7 bases line up with TRBD1. This CDR3 is 10 amino acids long. From germline, CDR1 is SQVTM and CDR2 ANQGSEA. The V gene end was trimmed by 7 bases and the J gene end by 13 bases; junction bases not matched to a gene: 7. CDR3 residues: CSASDRRQYF. The CDR3 DNA follows: TGCAGCGCCTCGGACAGGAGACAGTACTTC.

The rearrangement joins TRBV7-6 to TRBJ2-4; 14 bases line up with TRBD2. This CDR3 region has 16 residues. Germline values: CDR1 SGHVS, CDR2 FNYEAQ. Trimming removed 5 bases from V and 8 bases from J; junction bases left unmatched: 8. The DNA for the CDR3 is TGTGCCAGCAGCCCAACCGGGACTAGCGGGAGTTACATTCAGTACTTC. This encodes CASSPTGTSGSYIQYF.

CDR3 DNA sequence: TGTGCCAGCAGTGACCTCGATATAGGGCCTGAAGCTTTCTTT. It is translated as CASSDLDIGPEAFF. The gene calls are TRBV6-5 and TRBJ1-1; unclear D gene. The CDR3 covers 14 residues. The V end lost 5 bases, the J end lost 6 bases, and 16 bases lay between the germline ends. Germline CDR1 is MNHEY and CDR2 is SVGAGI.

The chain couples TRBV5-6 to TRBJ2-1; weak D call: TRBD2 (7 bases). The CDR3 loop spans 13 amino acids. Germline CDR1 reads SGHDT; CDR2 reads YYEEEE. V dropped 4 bases and J dropped 12 bases, with 17 bases sitting between them. The CDR3: CASSGRGPAPQFF. CDR3 coding DNA: TGTGCCAGCAGCGGGCGGGGGCCCGCCCCGCAGTTCTTC.

The J gene is TRBJ2-1, the V gene TRBV6-5, with 10 bases lining up with TRBD2. Germline CDR1 MNHEY, CDR2 SVGAGI. The CDR3 spans 18 residues. Germline trimming cut 2 bases from V and 4 bases from J; bases unmatched to any gene: 11. The CDR3, as DNA: TGTGCCAGCAGTTACGGTCTAGTAACTAGCGGGGAGTACAATGAGCAGTTCTTC. Translated: CASSYGLVTSGEYNEQFF.

This clonotype was recorded once. J is TRBJ2-7 and V is TRBV20-1; D gene uncertain. Per the germline V gene, CDR1 is DFQATT and CDR2 is SNEGSKA (reference sequence). Trimming took off 0 bases at V and 3 bases at J, with 12 bases between the two ends. The CDR3 covers 14 residues. The CDR3 region is CSARDSGVGYEQYF. For the CDR3, the DNA is TGCAGTGCTAGAGATTCTGGGGTGGGCTACGAGCAGTACTTC.

The chain joins TRBV13 to TRBJ2-3, with TRBD1 as a possible D gene (5 bases). The V gene's germline CDR1 is PRHDT and CDR2 FYEKMQ (reference sequence). V lost 5 bases and J lost 7, with 16 bases in between. The CDR3 runs 14 residues. This chain's CDR3 is CASSDGHGWNTQYF. CDR3 DNA: TGTGCCAGCAGCGATGGACACGGTTGGAATACGCAGTATTTT.

This chain uses TRBV11-2 with TRBJ2-7, with TRBD2 matching over 8 bases. In germline, CDR1 is SGHAT, CDR2 FQNNGV. The CDR3 loop spans 16 amino acids. The ends lost 1 base at V and 4 bases at J; junction bases unmatched: 9. The chain's CDR3 is CASSLAAGGFDYEQYF. The CDR3 nucleotides are TGTGCCAGCAGCTTAGCTGCGGGGGGATTCGATTACGAGCAGTACTTC.

The J gene is TRBJ1-6, the V gene TRBV30, with 9 bases lining up with TRBD1. The CDR3 has 14 residues. V trimming: 3 bases; J trimming: 13 bases; junction bases outside the gene matches: 10. Per germline, CDR1 GTSNPN and CDR2 SVGIG (reference sequence). The CDR3 sequence is CAWRTPGQGVPLHF. The CDR3 DNA reads as TGTGCCTGGAGGACTCCGGGACAGGGCGTTCCCCTCCACTTT. Full variable domain (missing parts from reference TRBV30 and TRBJ1-6): SQTIHQWPATLVQPVGSPLSLECTVEGTSNPNLYWYRQAAGRGLQLLFYSVGIGQISSEVPQNLSASRPQDRQFILSSKKLLLSDSGFYLCAWRTPGQGVPLHFGNGTRLTVT.

The rearrangement links TRBV5-1 to TRBJ1-4; D is undetermined. This CDR3 is 15 amino acids long. Trimming cost V 3 bases and J 0 bases, with 9 bases left between them. Germline lookup yields CDR1 SGHRS and CDR2 YFSETQ. CDR3 amino acids: CASSSGWTTNEKLFF. The DNA for the CDR3 is TGCGCCAGCAGCTCCGGTTGGACAACTAATGAAAAACTGTTTTTT.

J is TRBJ2-3 and V is TRBV7-8, with 15 nucleotides matching TRBD2. The CDR3 is 18 amino acids. V was clipped by 5 bases and J by 1 base; unmatched bases: 7. CDR1 SGHVS and CDR2 FQNEAQ come from the germline V gene. As DNA, the CDR3 is TGTGCCAGCAGCCCCGGACTAGCGGGAGGGCCGGGCACAGATACGCAGTATTTT. Encoded protein: CASSPGLAGGPGTDTQYF.

V and J are TRBV29-1 and TRBJ2-1; weak D call: TRBD2 (6 bases). In germline, CDR1 is SQVTM, CDR2 ANQGSEA. Trimming removed 6 bases at V and 7 bases at J, with 19 bases between. This CDR3 spans 14 amino acids. This chain's CDR3 is CSVQVEWRGNEQFF. CDR3 bases: TGCAGCGTCCAGGTCGAGTGGAGGGGAAATGAGCAGTTCTTC.

V gene TRBV7-9 combines with J gene TRBJ1-6; a possible D gene is TRBD1 (5 bases). The germline gives CDR1 SEHNR, CDR2 FQNEAQ (reference sequence). V shed 6 bases and J shed 6 bases, with 12 bases lying between them. This CDR3 contains 14 residues. The CDR3 is CASSRDSSNSPLHF. The CDR3 DNA follows: TGTGCCAGCAGTCGGGACTCGTCTAATTCACCCCTCCACTTT.

The chain uses TRBV20-1 and TRBJ2-3; 10 positions match TRBD1. CDR1 and CDR2 from the germline V gene are DFQATT and SNEGSKA (reference sequence). V lost 5 bases, J lost 3 bases, and 2 bases stayed unmatched. The CDR3 loop spans 13 amino acids. The CDR3 bases are TGCAGTGCTGACAGGGGGCGTACAGATACGCAGTATTTT. Its protein product is CSADRGRTDTQYF.

The gene calls are TRBV30 and TRBJ1-5, with a possible D match to TRBD1 (5 bases). Germline values: CDR1 GTSNPN, CDR2 SVGIG (reference sequence). The V and J ends lost 2 bases and 5 bases respectively, with 10 bases between them. This CDR3 has 13 residues. CDR3 sequence reads: CAWSRGMDQPQHF. In DNA form, the CDR3 reads TGTGCCTGGAGTCGGGGGATGGATCAGCCCCAGCATTTT.

The CDR3 sequence is CSAPPGTSGSFSYNEQFF. The DNA of the CDR3 is TGCAGTGCCCCCCCCGGGACTAGCGGATCTTTTTCCTACAATGAGCAGTTCTTC. The rearrangement uses TRBV20-1 and TRBJ2-1; TRBD2 agrees at 11 bases. The CDR3 contains 18 residues. Losses at the gene ends were 6 bases for V and 1 base for J; bases not matched to a gene: 14. Germline values: CDR1 DFQATT, CDR2 SNEGSKA (reference sequence).

A single count supports this clonotype. An end of the junction does not agree with germline; a read error may underlie this. The V and J genes are TRBV12-3 or TRBV12-4 and TRBJ2-5; perhaps TRBD2 as D (6 bases). The CDR3 has 11 amino acids. The CDR3 bases are TGTGCCAGCAGCCTTGGGACTTTATTCAACTTC. It specifies CASSLGTLFNF.

The gene calls are TRBV9 and TRBJ2-1; tentatively, D is TRBD1 (5 bases). The germline V and J ends were trimmed by 3 bases and 0 bases, with 10 bases remaining between them. The V gene's germline CDR1 is SGDLS and CDR2 YYNGEE. CDR3 length: 15 residues. This CDR3 reads CASSGDSSSYNEQFF. The CDR3 coding sequence is TGTGCCAGCAGCGGAGACAGTAGCTCCTACAATGAGCAGTTCTTC.

The chain has TRBV19 and TRBJ2-1; no clear D. The CDR3 spans 12 residues. CDR1 and CDR2 (germline): LNHDA, SQIVND (reference sequence). Trimming cost V 10 bases and J 4 bases, with 11 bases left between them. In nucleotides, the CDR3 is TGTGCCACCGCGGACGGATACAATGAGCAGTTCTTC. This codes for CATADGYNEQFF.

J is TRBJ2-7 and V is TRBV3-1; D remains unclear. The V and J ends lost 1 base and 8 bases respectively, with 9 bases between them. The germline V gene has CDR1 LGHDT and CDR2 YNNKEL (reference sequence). The CDR3 is 12 residues long. CDR3 DNA: TGTGCCAGCAGCCAAGGAGGCGAGAAGCAGTACTTC. Amino acids: CASSQGGEKQYF.

The rearrangement joins TRBV29-1 to TRBJ2-2, with a possible D match to TRBD2 (6 bases). The CDR3 loop spans 16 amino acids. Germline assignment: CDR1 SQVTM and CDR2 ANQGSEA. V lost 2 bases to trimming and J lost 1 base, with 14 bases between them. CDR3: CSVERPGLMNTGELFF. The CDR3 nucleotides are TGCAGCGTTGAACGACCGGGACTCATGAACACCGGGGAGCTGTTTTTT.

The rearrangement joins TRBV20-1 to TRBJ2-7, with unresolved D. The germline V and J ends were trimmed by 3 bases and 0 bases, with 12 bases remaining between them. The CDR3 has 14 amino acids. From germline, CDR1 is DFQATT and CDR2 SNEGSKA (reference sequence). As DNA, the CDR3 is TGCAGTGCTAGTGAGGCGCACGGCTCCTACGAGCAGTACTTC. As protein: CSASEAHGSYEQYF.

The gene calls are TRBV7-2 and TRBJ1-2; D is possibly TRBD1 (5 bases). Per germline, CDR1 SGHTA and CDR2 FQGNSA. CDR3 length equals 14 residues. The V end was cut by 8 bases, the J end by 2 bases, with 15 bases between. The CDR3 region has the DNA TGTGCCAGCGGACCGGGACGGAAGAACTATGGCTACACCTTC. Its translation: CASGPGRKNYGYTF.

The chain uses TRBV5-1 and TRBJ1-2; D not certain. The V end was cut by 0 bases, the J end by 4 bases, with 13 bases between. From germline, CDR1 is SGHRS and CDR2 YFSETQ. CDR3 length equals 15 residues. As DNA, the CDR3 is TGCGCCAGCAGCTTGGATCGGGGTGGTGGCTATGGCTACACCTTC. Its protein is CASSLDRGGGYGYTF.